This TCR beta chain comes out of a study of regulatory T cells in long-lasting Graves disease. Time point specified: newly diagnosed GD, antithyroid drugs for less than 3 months. Extracted RNA from PBMCs served as the source of the TCR library. Diagnosing Graves' disease relied on the American Thyroid Association guidelines. Germline V gene data show CDR1 as SGHRS and CDR2 as YFSETQ. The CDR3 sequence is 14 residues long. J gave up 8 bases and V 0 bases, and 6 bases lay outside the gene matches. This clonotype was seen repeatedly, ten times or more. Antigen: not known. To make TCR beta libraries, researchers used iRepertoire HTBI primers and Arm-PCR of CDR3 regions. TCRdb itself ran the multiplex PCR reads through MiXCR, one entry per CDR3 protein. The sample carries roughly 500,000 distinct CDR3 sequences, 14% recorded once. Study results and limitations: Study of thyroid tissue was not done, with only peripheral blood studied.

The data also belong to a second study, concerning T cells in Graves' hyperthyroidism and ophthalmopathy. That report adds: Clinical symptoms, serum thyroxine, TRAb, thyroid ultrasound and orbital computed tomography informed diagnoses. Ophthalmopathy stood apart from stable hyperthyroidism in a 13 V-J model.

The sample in question was peripheral blood mononuclear cells (PBMCs), obtained at new diagnosis, from a patient treated with antithyroid drugs. This chain uses TRBV5-1 with TRBJ2-3; 7 bases line up with TRBD2. This receptor was identified in a woman between 50 and 59 years old with Graves disease. CDR3 residues: CASSLEAGTATQYF. The DNA of the CDR3 is TGCGCCAGCAGCTTGGAAGCGGGAACGGCTACGCAGTATTTT. The full variable domain, with the rest looked up from reference TRBV5-1 and TRBJ2-3, is KAGVTQTPRYLIKTRGQQVTLSCSPISGHRSVSWYQQTPGQGLQFLFEYFSETQRNKGNFPGRFSGRQFSNSRSEMNVSTLELGDSALYLCASSLEAGTATQYFGPGTRLTVL.